This T cell receptor beta chain derives from a study of cytomegalovirus exposure and HLA in healthy donors. Study outcomes and limitations: In vitro testing confirmed three CMV-associated chains as specific for CMV antigens. Clonal expansion was found to be greater in HLA-associated TCR beta chains than in equally common others in a later analysis. The authors listed 164 TCR beta chains as cytomegalovirus-associated.

Trimming shortened V by 5 bases and J by 5 bases, and 13 bases separated the two germline ends. Per the germline V gene, CDR1 is KGHSH and CDR2 is LQKENI. CDR3 length equals 15 residues. Researchers ran the PCR with 60 Vbeta and 13 Jbeta primers. Profiled with immunoSEQ multiplex PCR; TCRdb holds only in-frame clones, not every one. This sample has some 150,000 clones, with 70% to 80% found just once. Comment on this clone: Its antigen is unidentified.

The receptor was derived from a human donor in good health. The chain links TRBV18 to TRBJ1-6, with D possibly being TRBD1 (6 bases). Sequences were obtained from PBMCs. The CDR3 DNA sequence: TGTGCCAGCTCATCCGGGACACCCAATAATTCACCCCTCCACTTT. It codes for CASSSGTPNNSPLHF.